This T cell receptor beta chain appears in the sequencing data of a study of blood T cell repertoires in COVID-19. Study information: Material from acute and convalescent COVID-19 was sourced from the United States, Italy and Spain. In each case, the material was cDNA or gDNA derived from T cells, B-cell-depleted T cells, or PBMCs.

Methods used by the authors: Reference gene primer amplification in the assay estimated nucleated cell counts. Sequencing was performed with immunoSEQ multiplex PCR; in TCRdb, only in-frame clones are kept and a portion is missing. Clone size and V and J calls were adopted from that table, with D and trimming inferred from the DNA. The sample has about 250,000 clones; approximately 83% are singletons. This TCR was sampled from a man of 80 years or more with acute or convalescent COVID-19. Sequencing was performed on peripheral blood.

CDR3 nucleotides: TGTGCCAGCAGGTACATTGGACAGCCTAATGAAAAACTGTTTTTT. Translation gives CASRYIGQPNEKLFF. The chain has TRBV2 and TRBJ1-4, with TRBD1 as a possible D gene (6 bases). The CDR3 extends over 15 amino acids. Germline V gene sequence: CDR1 SNHLY, CDR2 FYNNEI. Trimming stripped 6 bases from V and 3 bases from J, with 14 bases between.